These T cell receptor beta chains were read from a single sample in a study of shared clonotypes between healthy human individuals. Assay: immunoSEQ multiplex PCR; the TCRdb copy retains only in-frame clones and omits some. The sample lists roughly 2.5 million clones, more than 80% occurring once. Material for sequencing was naive CD4+ T cells sorted from blood. Receptors were obtained from a man aged 18 to 29 in good health. The CDR3 runs from the conserved cysteine through the conserved F or W. Fields, in order: CDR3 DNA, CDR3 protein, CDR3 length, J gene, D gene, clone size, V gene. The D gene is left open where the match is weak. A clone size is listed for some rows: how often the clone was seen (once, few, many), or a class if it is expanded.

DNA: TGTGCCAGCAGTCCGCGGGTGGACACCGGGGAGCTGTTTTTT
CDR3: CASSPRVDTGELFF
length: 14
J: TRBJ2-2
D: -
size: -
V: TRBV7-2

DNA: TGCGCCAGCTCTAGGGACAGGGGCTCCTACAATGAGCAGTTCTTC
CDR3: CASSRDRGSYNEQFF
length: 15
J: TRBJ2-1
D: TRBD1
size: once
V: TRBV10-2

DNA: TGTGCCAGCAGGATGGGACAGGGAGGGAGGGACGAGCAGTACTTC
CDR3: CASRMGQGGRDEQYF
length: 15
J: TRBJ2-7
D: TRBD1
size: -
V: TRBV2

DNA: TGTGCCAGCTCACCACCGGTGGAGGAGACCCAGTACTTC
CDR3: CASSPPVEETQYF
length: 13
J: TRBJ2-5
D: -
size: -
V: TRBV18

DNA: TGTGCCAGCAGTTGGGATCCCGCCGTCGCCCTGTTTTTT
CDR3: CASSWDPAVALFF
length: 13
J: TRBJ1-4
D: -
size: once
V: TRBV6-5

DNA: TGCAGTGCACGCTACCACTATGGCTACACCTTC
CDR3: CSARYHYGYTF
length: 11
J: TRBJ1-2
D: -
size: -
V: TRBV20-1

DNA: TGTGCCAGCAGCCACCCTGGCGGGGGCGCCCAAGAGACCCAGTACTTC
CDR3: CASSHPGGGAQETQYF
length: 16
J: TRBJ2-5
D: -
size: -
V: TRBV5-4

DNA: TGTGCCAGCAGTTCAGGGGAAAGCACTGAAGCTTTCTTT
CDR3: CASSSGESTEAFF
length: 13
J: TRBJ1-1
D: -
size: -
V: TRBV6-4

DNA: TGTGCCAGCAGCAAGGCTTCGACCGCTCTCGGGACAAAAGAGACCCAGTACTTC
CDR3: CASSKASTALGTKETQYF
length: 18
J: TRBJ2-5
D: -
size: -
V: TRBV5-6

DNA: TGTGCCAGCACCCAGGCGGCAGGGGTTCCCAATGAGCAGTTCTTC
CDR3: CASTQAAGVPNEQFF
length: 15
J: TRBJ2-1
D: -
size: -
V: TRBV6-5

DNA: TGTGCCACCAGCTGCTTACATCTGGGGCTGTTGAATCAGCCCCAGCATTTT
CDR3: CATSCLHLGLLNQPQHF
length: 17
J: TRBJ1-5
D: -
size: -
V: TRBV15

DNA: TGTGCCAGCAGTTCCTTAGGGACAGGGGAATACGAGCAGTACTTC
CDR3: CASSSLGTGEYEQYF
length: 15
J: TRBJ2-7
D: TRBD1
size: -
V: TRBV6-5

DNA: TGTGCCAGTAGTCGACAGGGGCCCTACGAGCAGTACTTC
CDR3: CASSRQGPYEQYF
length: 13
J: TRBJ2-7
D: TRBD1
size: -
V: TRBV19

DNA: TGCAGCGTTGGGGGGACTAGCGATGGTGAGCAGTTCTTC
CDR3: CSVGGTSDGEQFF
length: 13
J: TRBJ2-1
D: TRBD2
size: -
V: TRBV29-1

DNA: TGTGCCAGCAGCTGGGGGGGTATTGCGGGGAACCCCGGCGAGCAGTACTTC
CDR3: CASSWGGIAGNPGEQYF
length: 17
J: TRBJ2-7
D: TRBD2
size: -
V: TRBV7-8

DNA: TGTGCCAGCAGACCTTTCGAGGGTGGTCCTATCGGGGAGCTGTTTTTT
CDR3: CASRPFEGGPIGELFF
length: 16
J: TRBJ2-2
D: -
size: -
V: TRBV5-6

DNA: TGTGCCAGCGGAGACGGACAGGGACAAGAGACCCAGTACTTC
CDR3: CASGDGQGQETQYF
length: 14
J: TRBJ2-5
D: TRBD1
size: -
V: TRBV5-4

DNA: TGTGCTAGCAGCTTAGGATCGGGCGGGGGGAAAGAGACCCAGTACTTC
CDR3: CASSLGSGGGKETQYF
length: 16
J: TRBJ2-5
D: TRBD2
size: once
V: TRBV7-7

DNA: TGTGCCAGCAGTTTAGGGAACACTGAAGCTTTCTTT
CDR3: CASSLGNTEAFF
length: 12
J: TRBJ1-1
D: -
size: -
V: TRBV27

DNA: TGTGCCAGCAAGGGTCGCCCTAGCACAGATACGCAGTATTTT
CDR3: CASKGRPSTDTQYF
length: 14
J: TRBJ2-3
D: -
size: -
V: TRBV7-2

DNA: TGTGCCAGCAGCTTACGAGGACTCCGGTCCAATGAGCAGTTCTTC
CDR3: CASSLRGLRSNEQFF
length: 15
J: TRBJ2-1
D: -
size: -
V: TRBV7-2

DNA: TGTGCCAGCAGCTTATCCCCAGGGACCCCCCAAGAGACCCAGTACTTC
CDR3: CASSLSPGTPQETQYF
length: 16
J: TRBJ2-5
D: -
size: -
V: TRBV11-2

DNA: TGTGCCAGCAGTTTAAACGGACCCTTTTACAATCAGCCCCAGCATTTT
CDR3: CASSLNGPFYNQPQHF
length: 16
J: TRBJ1-5
D: -
size: -
V: TRBV27

DNA: TGTGCCACCAGCCGCGGGGCCAACACCGGGGAGCTGTTTTTT
CDR3: CATSRGANTGELFF
length: 14
J: TRBJ2-2
D: -
size: -
V: TRBV15

DNA: TGTGCCAGCAGTCGCCAGGGGACTGGAGCAGATACGCAGTATTTT
CDR3: CASSRQGTGADTQYF
length: 15
J: TRBJ2-3
D: -
size: -
V: TRBV14

DNA: TGTGCCAGCAGCCCGGTGTCTGGAAACACCATATATTTT
CDR3: CASSPVSGNTIYF
length: 13
J: TRBJ1-3
D: -
size: -
V: TRBV7-8

DNA: TGTGCCTGGAGTGCGACAGGGATTAGCAATCAGCCCCAGCATTTT
CDR3: CAWSATGISNQPQHF
length: 15
J: TRBJ1-5
D: TRBD1
size: -
V: TRBV30

DNA: TGTGCCAGCAGAGGGGGGGTTTACACCGGGGAGCTGTTTTTT
CDR3: CASRGGVYTGELFF
length: 14
J: TRBJ2-2
D: -
size: -
V: TRBV7-2

DNA: TGTGCCAGCAGTGTTGGCGTATGGAGGGGCAATGAGCAGTTCTTC
CDR3: CASSVGVWRGNEQFF
length: 15
J: TRBJ2-1
D: -
size: -
V: TRBV6-1

DNA: TGTGCCAGCAGCCTGGACAGGGTGAGTTACAATGAGCAGTTCTTC
CDR3: CASSLDRVSYNEQFF
length: 15
J: TRBJ2-1
D: TRBD1
size: -
V: TRBV5-6

DNA: TGTGCCAGCAGCTTGGACAGGGGGCCTGACGAGCAGTACTTC
CDR3: CASSLDRGPDEQYF
length: 14
J: TRBJ2-7
D: TRBD1
size: -
V: TRBV5-4

DNA: TGTGCCAGCAGTTTGGCCACTAGCGTATCAGGTAATGAGCAGTTCTTC
CDR3: CASSLATSVSGNEQFF
length: 16
J: TRBJ2-1
D: TRBD2
size: -
V: TRBV28

DNA: TGTGCCAGCAGCCACCCCCGGGGGAAAGGGAATTTTGAAGCTTTCTTT
CDR3: CASSHPRGKGNFEAFF
length: 16
J: TRBJ1-1
D: -
size: -
V: TRBV25-1

DNA: TGTGCCAGCAGCCAGCCAGGGAGCTCCTACAATGAGCAGTTCTTC
CDR3: CASSQPGSSYNEQFF
length: 15
J: TRBJ2-1
D: -
size: -
V: TRBV7-2

DNA: TGCGCCAGCAGCCAAGAAGCCACGAACACCGGGGAGCTGTTTTTT
CDR3: CASSQEATNTGELFF
length: 15
J: TRBJ2-2
D: -
size: few
V: TRBV4-3

DNA: TGTGCCAGCAGCTTGTTCTATGCGGCAGCTAATCAGCCCCAGCATTTT
CDR3: CASSLFYAAANQPQHF
length: 16
J: TRBJ1-5
D: -
size: -
V: TRBV5-6

DNA: TGTGCCAGCAGTTACTCGATTGGGGGCCCCCCGGGAGAGCAGTTCTTC
CDR3: CASSYSIGGPPGEQFF
length: 16
J: TRBJ2-1
D: -
size: -
V: TRBV6-5

DNA: TGTGCCAGTAGCCTAGCGGGAGCTGATACGCAGTATTTT
CDR3: CASSLAGADTQYF
length: 13
J: TRBJ2-3
D: TRBD2
size: -
V: TRBV19

DNA: TGTGCCAGTAGTCCCGGAGATAGCTCCTATAATTCACCCCTCCACTTT
CDR3: CASSPGDSSYNSPLHF
length: 16
J: TRBJ1-6
D: -
size: -
V: TRBV19

DNA: TGTGCCAGCAGTGAAATGACAGGGGTGAACACTGAAGCTTTCTTT
CDR3: CASSEMTGVNTEAFF
length: 15
J: TRBJ1-1
D: TRBD1
size: -
V: TRBV6-1

DNA: TGTGCCAGCAGTATGAGTATCTCTGGGGCCAACGTCCTGACTTTC
CDR3: CASSMSISGANVLTF
length: 15
J: TRBJ2-6
D: -
size: -
V: TRBV6-5

DNA: TGTGCCAGCAGCCAATCCCACGGTAGCACAGATACGCAGTATTTT
CDR3: CASSQSHGSTDTQYF
length: 15
J: TRBJ2-3
D: -
size: -
V: TRBV16

DNA: TGTGCCAGCAGTCCTATCCCCGGGAGTTTGGAGTATGGCTACACCTTC
CDR3: CASSPIPGSLEYGYTF
length: 16
J: TRBJ1-2
D: -
size: once
V: TRBV28

DNA: TGTGCCAGCTCACCACCTTACGGGAGGGCGTACAATGAGCAGTTCTTC
CDR3: CASSPPYGRAYNEQFF
length: 16
J: TRBJ2-1
D: TRBD2
size: -
V: TRBV18

DNA: TGTGCCAGCAGCTTAACTAGCGGGGGTAGCACAGATACGCAGTATTTT
CDR3: CASSLTSGGSTDTQYF
length: 16
J: TRBJ2-3
D: TRBD2
size: -
V: TRBV11-2

DNA: TGTGCCAGCAGCCCGTGGGGACTAGCCTATAGGCAGTACTTC
CDR3: CASSPWGLAYRQYF
length: 14
J: TRBJ2-7
D: TRBD2
size: -
V: TRBV11-2

DNA: TGCAGCGTTGGTGGAGGAGGCCCAGAGGTCACTGAAGCTTTCTTT
CDR3: CSVGGGGPEVTEAFF
length: 15
J: TRBJ1-1
D: -
size: -
V: TRBV29-1

DNA: TGCAGCGTTGGTTTGCTATCGAACACCGGGGAGCTGTTTTTT
CDR3: CSVGLLSNTGELFF
length: 14
J: TRBJ2-2
D: -
size: few
V: TRBV29-1